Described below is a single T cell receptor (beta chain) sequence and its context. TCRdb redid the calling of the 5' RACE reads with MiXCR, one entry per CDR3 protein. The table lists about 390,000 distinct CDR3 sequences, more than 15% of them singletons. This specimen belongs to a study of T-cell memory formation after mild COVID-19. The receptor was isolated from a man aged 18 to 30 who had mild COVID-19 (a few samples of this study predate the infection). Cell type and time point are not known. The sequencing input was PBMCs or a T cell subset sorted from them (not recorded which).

The CDR3 region is CASRTYVGQGDTGELFF. CDR3 in DNA: TGTGCCAGTAGGACGTATGTAGGACAGGGTGACACCGGGGAGCTGTTTTTT. This chain joins TRBV19 and TRBJ2-2; 8 bases match TRBD1. Per the germline V gene, CDR1 is LNHDA and CDR2 is SQIVND (reference sequence). CDR3 length: 17 amino acids. J lost 3 bases, V lost 6 bases, and 12 bases had no gene match.